This T cell receptor (beta chain) comes out of a study of T cell responses to AZD1222 COVID-19 vaccine. Trimming removed 3 bases from V and 7 bases from J; junction bases left unmatched: 5. The germline CDR1 and CDR2 sequences are MNHNS and SASEGT. CDR3 length equals 13 residues. Assay used: immunoSEQ multiplex PCR; TCRdb lists only in-frame clones, some missing. The data contain over 85,000 clones, approximately 90% of them singletons. The specimen comprised peripheral blood, sampled 28 days after the second AZD1222 dose. This clonotype was sampled from an adult who received the AZD1222 COVID-19 vaccine. V gene TRBV6-1 combines with J gene TRBJ1-1, with 7 bases lining up with TRBD1. The CDR3 nucleotides are TGTGCCAGCAGTGAGACAGGGAGATTTGAAGCTTTCTTT. Protein sequence: CASSETGRFEAFF.